The 22 T cell receptor beta chains listed next were all sequenced from one sample in a study of blood T cells in healthy people across ages. Sample-barcoded 5' priming and a J-beta primer mix drove a second PCR of roughly 6 to 12 cycles. TCRdb re-called the 5' RACE reads through MiXCR, storing one row per CDR3 protein. The sample shows some 640,000 distinct CDR3 sequences, 45% to 50% of them seen only once. The sequencing input was blood. The receptors shown here come from a woman between 55 and 75 years old in good health.

This clonotype has a single count. The chain recombines TRBV11-2 with TRBJ2-1; D possibly uses TRBD1 or TRBD2 (5 bases each). The J call may not be correct, given that the DNA end is closer to TRBJ2-7. This CDR3 spans 20 amino acids. Germline CDR1 is SGHAT and CDR2 is FQNNGV. CDR3 protein: CASSLVLGIGRGREGYEQYF. In DNA, the CDR3 is TGTGCCAGCAGCTTAGTACTCGGGATTGGTAGGGGCAGGGAAGGGTATGAGCAGTACTTC.

The rearrangement joins TRBV20-1 to TRBJ1-2; D may be TRBD1 (5 bases). CDR3 size: 13 residues. V was trimmed by 6 bases and J by 4 bases, leaving 15 bases between them. The germline gives CDR1 DFQATT, CDR2 SNEGSKA (reference sequence). The CDR3, as DNA: TGCAGTGCGAGACAGACGGATTTCTATGGCTACACCTTC. Translation: CSARQTDFYGYTF.

The chain links TRBV6-2 or TRBV6-3 to TRBJ2-3; D unclear. From germline, CDR1 is MNHEY and CDR2 SVGEGT. Trimming left V 6 bases short and J 7 bases short, with 11 bases between. The CDR3 totals 12 residues. CDR3 amino acids: CASSPSTNTQYF. CDR3 in DNA: TGTGCCAGCAGCCCCTCTACAAATACGCAGTATTTT.

Note on this clonotype: With a much larger clone just one base away, this may be a read error. The chain recombines TRBV25-1 with TRBJ1-1, with D uncertain. V was clipped by 8 bases and J by 3 bases, with 10 bases between them. CDR3 length equals 12 residues. Germline V gives CDR1 MGHDK, CDR2 SYGVNS. The DNA for the CDR3 is TGTGCCAGCCCATCAACGTACACTGAAGCTTTCTTT. Translation gives CASPSTYTEAFF.

This chain links TRBV12-3 or TRBV12-4 with TRBJ2-1; TRBD2 might be the D (6 bases). V dropped 6 bases and J dropped 4 bases, with 13 bases sitting between them. The CDR3 extends over 14 amino acids. The CDR3 coding sequence is TGTGCCAGCAGGTTGGGGGGAGCTTACAATGAGCAGTTCTTC. Translating it yields CASRLGGAYNEQFF.

Here the CDR3 DNA reads TGTGCCAGCTCACCACCGATCAACAGGGGGATCGAGACCCAGTACTTC. Amino acids: CASSPPINRGIETQYF. The J gene is TRBJ2-5, the V gene TRBV18; TRBD1 agrees at 8 bases. Germline V gene data show CDR1 as KGHSH and CDR2 as LQKENI. The V gene end was trimmed by 0 bases and the J gene end by 5 bases; junction bases not matched to a gene: 8. This CDR3 contains 16 residues.

This clonotype was seen just once. The rearrangement uses TRBV6-5 and TRBJ2-3; TRBD2 might be the D (7 bases). Trimming took off 4 bases at V and 0 bases at J, with 20 bases between the two ends. Germline V gene sequence: CDR1 MNHEY, CDR2 SVGAGI. There are 18 residues in the CDR3. The CDR3 DNA follows: TGTGCCAGCAGTTTCCTACTAGGGGGGGGGCGCAGCACAGATACGCAGTATTTT. Its protein product is CASSFLLGGGRSTDTQYF.

The V and J genes are TRBV20-1 and TRBJ2-1, with D possibly TRBD2 on 6 matching bases. V was trimmed by 3 bases and J by 3 bases, leaving 15 bases between them. The CDR3 covers 15 residues. Germline V lookup: CDR1 DFQATT, CDR2 SNEGSKA (reference sequence). The CDR3 is CSASRGSGDYNEQFF. CDR3 DNA: TGCAGTGCTAGCAGAGGTAGCGGAGACTACAATGAGCAGTTCTTC.

In this sample, this clonotype turned up a few times. The V and J genes are TRBV24-1 and TRBJ2-1, with TRBD1 as a possible D gene (5 bases). Germline V gives CDR1 KGHDR, CDR2 SFDVKD. Trimming cost V 4 bases and J 0 bases, with 12 bases left between them. The CDR3 contains 16 residues. The CDR3 loop reads CATSERQLRSYNEQFF. DNA of the CDR3: TGTGCCACCAGTGAGAGACAGCTCCGCTCCTACAATGAGCAGTTCTTC.

CDR3 nucleotide sequence: TGCGCCAGCAGCACCGGGACTAGCAAGGATACGCAGTATTTT. Translated: CASSTGTSKDTQYF. The chain carries TRBV5-1 and TRBJ2-3, with 9 positions matching TRBD2. Germline loops: CDR1 SGHRS, CDR2 YFSETQ. Trimming took 4 bases from V and 6 from J; bases not matched to a gene: 6. The CDR3 covers 14 residues.

This clonotype appeared many times. The chain employs TRBV7-9 and TRBJ2-5; D not resolved. The length of the CDR3 is 14 residues. Germline-derived CDR1 and CDR2 are SEHNR and FQNEAQ (reference sequence). Deletions cut 3 bases from V and 5 bases from J, with 13 bases between. CDR3 coding DNA: TGTGCCAGCAGCTTTAACGGCGGACGGGAGACCCAGTACTTC. It translates to CASSFNGGRETQYF.

J is TRBJ1-1 and V is TRBV3-1; weak D call: TRBD1 (5 bases). The CDR3 contains 14 residues. CDR1 and CDR2 (germline): LGHDT, YNNKEL (reference sequence). The V end lost 4 bases, the J end lost 1 base, and 10 bases lay between the germline ends. The CDR3 reads CASSRETGNTEAFF. The CDR3 coding sequence is TGTGCCAGCAGCCGAGAAACAGGGAACACTGAAGCTTTCTTT.

The gene calls are TRBV12-3 or TRBV12-4 and TRBJ1-5; D is perhaps TRBD1 (6 bases). V was pared by 4 bases and J by 4 bases, with 14 bases between. The CDR3 sequence is 15 residues long. CDR3 in amino acids: CASSYLGGANQPQHF. CDR3 nucleotides: TGTGCCAGCAGTTATCTGGGGGGCGCGAATCAGCCCCAGCATTTT.

The CDR3 spells CASSSGQGSPRYEQYF. As DNA, the CDR3 is TGTGCCAGCAGTTCGGGACAGGGGAGTCCACGCTACGAGCAGTACTTC. This chain connects TRBV7-3 to TRBJ2-7; 10 nucleotides align to TRBD1. Germline V CDR1 and CDR2: SGHTA, FQGTGA. V shed 6 bases, J shed 3 bases, and the junction held 11 bases outside the gene matches. CDR3 length: 16 residues.

The V gene is TRBV7-9, the J gene TRBJ2-4; D may match TRBD1 or TRBD2 (5 bases each). V lost 2 bases to trimming and J lost 13 bases, with 18 bases between them. Germline V gene data show CDR1 as SEHNR and CDR2 as FQNEAQ (reference sequence). This CDR3 is built from 14 residues. The CDR3 DNA sequence: TGTGCCAGCAGCTTAAGCAGGGACGGGAAAGAGCAGTACTTC. Protein: CASSLSRDGKEQYF. Variable domain in full (rest from reference TRBV7-9 and TRBJ2-4): DTGVSQNPRHKITKRGQNVTFRCDPISEHNRLYWYRQTLGQGPEFLTYFQNEAQLEKSRLLSDRFSAERPKGSFSTLEIQRTEQGDSAMYLCASSLSRDGKEQYFGAGTRLSVL.

The rearrangement links TRBV5-5 to TRBJ2-5; D possibly corresponds to TRBD2 (6 bases). The CDR3 spans 15 residues. Looked up from germline, CDR1 is SGHKS and CDR2 is YYEKEE (reference sequence). Deletions cut 6 bases from V and 7 bases from J, with 22 bases between. DNA of the CDR3: TGTGCCAGCACCCTCGGACAAGGAGGGCCTTGGACCCAGTACTTC. Translated: CASTLGQGGPWTQYF.

The chain recombines TRBV4-3 with TRBJ1-1; a weak D match, TRBD1 (6 bases). The V gene's germline CDR1 is LGHNA and CDR2 YSLEER. The V end lost 0 bases, the J end lost 4 bases, and 24 bases lay between the germline ends. This CDR3 has 19 amino acids. The CDR3 spells CASSQDWKSGAGEGTEAFF. CDR3 nucleotides: TGCGCCAGCAGCCAAGATTGGAAGTCCGGGGCAGGGGAGGGCACTGAAGCTTTCTTT.

The J gene is TRBJ2-3, the V gene TRBV7-3; 7 nucleotides align to TRBD2. The CDR3 extends over 15 amino acids. Germline V gene lookup returns CDR1 SGHTA and CDR2 FQGTGA. The J segment lost 3 bases and the V segment lost 2 bases, leaving 5 bases of the junction unmatched. The CDR3 loop reads CASSLLAAGTDTQYF. CDR3 coding DNA: TGTGCCAGCAGCTTACTAGCGGCAGGGACAGATACGCAGTATTTT.

V usage is TRBV12-3 or TRBV12-4 and J usage is TRBJ1-2; D remains unclear. This CDR3 is 12 amino acids long. V was cut by 7 bases and J by 4 bases, with 10 bases left in between. This CDR3 reads CASTPALYGYTF. For the CDR3, the DNA is TGTGCCAGCACCCCGGCCCTCTATGGCTACACCTTC.

The chain links TRBV20-1 to TRBJ1-1; D uncertain. Trimming shortened V by 0 bases and J by 11 bases, and 10 bases separated the two germline ends. The CDR3 loop spans 11 amino acids. The germline gives CDR1 DFQATT, CDR2 SNEGSKA (reference sequence). This CDR3 reads CSAREARSAFF. The CDR3 DNA reads TGCAGTGCTAGAGAAGCCAGGTCGGCTTTCTTT.

This sequence joins TRBV9 and TRBJ2-5; D remains unclear. In germline, CDR1 is SGDLS, CDR2 YYNGEE. Trimming removed 0 bases from V and 11 bases from J, with 17 bases in between. This CDR3 is built from 14 residues. In DNA, the CDR3 is TGTGCCAGCAGCGTAGGGCCCACTTTCGATGAGCAGTACTTC. Protein sequence: CASSVGPTFDEQYF.

V and J are TRBV25-1 and TRBJ2-1, with TRBD1 identical over 7 bases. The end of the DNA is better explained by TRBJ2-7, so the J call may be wrong. There are 16 residues in the CDR3. Germline values: CDR1 MGHDK, CDR2 SYGVNS. CDR3 sequence reads: CASSESPGQSYNEQYF. Written as DNA, the CDR3 is TGTGCCAGCAGTGAATCGCCGGGACAGTCCTACAATGAGCAGTACTTC.